These T cell receptor beta chains were read from a single sample in a study of blood T cells in healthy people across ages. TCRdb passed the 5' RACE reads through MiXCR, listing each CDR3 protein once. The sample records 550,000 to 750,000 distinct CDR3 sequences, 20% to 25% being singletons. The material sequenced was blood. These receptors were collected from a man in his 70s in good health. Both conserved end residues are part of each CDR3. Fields, in order: J gene, D gene, V gene, clone size, CDR3 length, CDR3 DNA, CDR3 protein. D genes are given only for firm matches. Clone size is given for some rows only: seen once, a few or many times, or a class if the clone is expanded.

TRBJ1-1,NA,TRBV20-1,few,13,TGCAGTGCCGGAACAGGGTTTCTCACTGAAGCTTTCTTT,CSAGTGFLTEAFF
TRBJ2-7,NA,TRBV20-1,NA,12,TGCAGTGCTAGCCGGGATACCTACGAGCAGTACTTC,CSASRDTYEQYF
TRBJ2-5,NA,TRBV20-1,few,15,TGCAGTGCTAGGTCCGCATTAGCCAACCAAGAGACCCAGTACTTC,CSARSALANQETQYF
TRBJ1-1,NA,TRBV3-1,few,15,TGTGCCAGCAGCCAAGGCGCAGGGGTGAACACTGAAGCTTTCTTT,CASSQGAGVNTEAFF
TRBJ2-7,TRBD2,TRBV7-6,many,13,TGTGCCAGCAGCTTAAGCGGCGGGGGAGAGCAGTACTTC,CASSLSGGGEQYF
TRBJ2-1,NA,TRBV6-5,few,14,TGTGCCAGCAGCCCTTCGGCTTACTACAATGAGCAGTTCTTC,CASSPSAYYNEQFF
TRBJ2-7,NA,TRBV12-3/TRBV12-4,NA,16,TGTGCCAGAAGTTTATCGATCGACGCCTCCTCCTACGAGCAGTACTTC,CARSLSIDASSYEQYF
TRBJ2-1,TRBD2,TRBV28,few,15,TGTGCCAGCAGTGGGAGGGACCAAGCCTACAATGAGCAGTTCTTC,CASSGRDQAYNEQFF
TRBJ2-5,NA,TRBV20-1,NA,15,TGCAGTGCTAGACCCACATCAAGGGTGGCGGAGACCCAGTACTTC,CSARPTSRVAETQYF
TRBJ2-3,TRBD2,TRBV7-3,NA,18,TGTGCCAGCAGCTCCCCAGATATGACTAGCGGGAGTTCAGATACGCAGTATTTT,CASSSPDMTSGSSDTQYF
TRBJ2-7,NA,TRBV6-5,few,12,TGTGCCAGCAGTAGAGACGGGCTCGAGCAGTACTTC,CASSRDGLEQYF
TRBJ1-6,NA,TRBV4-3,few,16,TGCGCCAGCAGCCAAGCCCTCGGGACGGGGAATTCACCCCTCCACTTT,CASSQALGTGNSPLHF
TRBJ1-4,NA,TRBV7-9,many,14,TGTGCCAGCAGCCCCCGGGACGAGCACGAAAAACTGTTTTTT,CASSPRDEHEKLFF
TRBJ2-5,TRBD1,TRBV5-1,NA,16,TGCGCCAGCAGCTCGCTCGACAGGGGGCGTCAAGAGACCCAGTATTTC,CASSSLDRGRQETQYF
TRBJ2-1,TRBD2,TRBV15,few,15,TGTGCCACCAGCAGGCGGACTAGCGGTAGTGATGAGCAGTTCTTC,CATSRRTSGSDEQFF
TRBJ2-2,NA,TRBV4-2,few,15,TGTGCCAGCAGCCTTACCAGGACGAACACCGGGGAGCTGTTTTTT,CASSLTRTNTGELFF
TRBJ2-1,NA,TRBV15,NA,15,TGTGCCACCAGCAGAGGTGAATTCTCCTACAATGAGCAGTTCTTC,CATSRGEFSYNEQFF
TRBJ2-5,TRBD2,TRBV4-3,few,16,TGCGCCAGCAGCCAAGATAGCGGGAGTCCCCATGAGACCCAGTACTTC,CASSQDSGSPHETQYF
TRBJ1-4,NA,TRBV5-1,NA,16,TGCGCCAGCAGGCAAACAGGGACTGCAACTAATGAAAAACTGTTTTTT,CASRQTGTATNEKLFF
TRBJ2-7,TRBD2,TRBV9,few,15,TGTGCCAGCAGCGTAGCAGGGACTAGCGGTTACGAGCAGTACTTC,CASSVAGTSGYEQYF